This T cell receptor beta chain was captured by sequencing in a study of cytotoxic CD8 clonotypes in ibrutinib-treated CLL. Cryopreserved PBMCs yielded around 2 micrograms of genomic DNA for TCR beta libraries. Using immunoSEQ multiplex PCR, the repertoire was profiled, and TCRdb retains in-frame clones only, with some absent. The repertoire holds around 91,000 clones, with approximately 86% as singletons. Germline values: CDR1 SGDLS, CDR2 YYNGEE. CDR3 length: 14 residues. The ends lost 4 bases at V and 2 bases at J; junction bases unmatched: 2. The rearrangement uses TRBV9 and TRBJ2-7; TRBD2 aligns across 11 bases. This receptor was taken from a human donor with chronic lymphocytic leukemia. The starting material was PBMCs, obtained before ibrutinib treatment. CDR3 loop: CASSPSGRPYEQYF. CDR3 DNA: TGTGCCAGCAGCCCTAGCGGGAGGCCCTACGAGCAGTACTTC.